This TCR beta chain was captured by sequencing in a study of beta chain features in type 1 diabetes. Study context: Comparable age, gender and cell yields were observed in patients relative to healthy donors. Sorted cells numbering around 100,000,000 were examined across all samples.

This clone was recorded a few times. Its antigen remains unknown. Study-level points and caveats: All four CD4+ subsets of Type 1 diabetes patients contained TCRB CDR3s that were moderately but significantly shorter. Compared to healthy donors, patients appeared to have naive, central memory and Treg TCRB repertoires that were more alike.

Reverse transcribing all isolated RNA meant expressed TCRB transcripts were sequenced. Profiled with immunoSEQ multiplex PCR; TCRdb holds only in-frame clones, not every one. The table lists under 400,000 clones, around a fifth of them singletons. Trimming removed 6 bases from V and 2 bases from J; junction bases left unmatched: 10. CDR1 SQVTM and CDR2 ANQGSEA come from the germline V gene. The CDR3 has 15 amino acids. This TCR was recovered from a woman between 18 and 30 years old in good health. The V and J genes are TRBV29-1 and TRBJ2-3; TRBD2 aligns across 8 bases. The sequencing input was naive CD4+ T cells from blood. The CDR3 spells CSVDGGALNTDTQYF. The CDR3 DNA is TGCAGCGTGGACGGGGGGGCTTTAAACACAGATACGCAGTATTTT.